What follows describes a single T cell receptor (beta chain). The sample is drawn from a study of shared clonotypes between healthy human individuals. The DNA input per sorted-subset replicate PCR was approximately 210 ng, corresponding to some 30,000 T cell genomes. Repertoires were generated with immunoSEQ multiplex PCR, while TCRdb's copy carries only in-frame clones and drops some. The sample records about 380,000 clones, roughly 96% being singletons. In germline, CDR1 is PRHDT, CDR2 FYEKMQ (reference sequence). Trimming took off 5 bases at V and 8 bases at J, with 19 bases between the two ends. CDR3 length equals 15 residues.

V usage is TRBV13 and J usage is TRBJ2-4; D is possibly TRBD1 or TRBD2 (5 bases each). The sequenced sample consisted of memory CD8+ T cells sorted from blood. Specified subset: CD45RO+ cells pooled with CCR7-negative TemRA cells. This clonotype was obtained from a man aged 25 to 45 in good health. CDR3 protein: CASSPSRAMGDIQYF. The CDR3 DNA follows: TGTGCCAGCAGCCCGTCGAGAGCAATGGGGGACATTCAGTACTTC.